This TCR beta chain was found in a study of vaccination effects on CD4 cells after COVID-19. With respect to this clone: Its antigen is as yet unknown.

Method: immunoSEQ multiplex PCR; TCRdb's copy keeps in-frame clones and lacks some. The sample carries some 24,000 clones, about three quarters recorded once. V lost 3 bases, J lost 2 bases, and 2 bases stayed unmatched. This CDR3 has 16 residues. CDR1 SGHTA and CDR2 FQGNSA come from the germline V gene. Peptide-pool stimulation followed by sequencing identified expanded antigen-specific CD4+ clonotypes in the ViraFEST assay. Subsequent to a culture period of nine to ten days, CD4+ T cells were isolated. Participants received two doses of either the BNT162b2 or mRNA-1273 vaccine. The chain recombines TRBV7-2 with TRBJ2-2; 11 nucleotides agree with TRBD2. The sequence came from a human donor who received a COVID-19 vaccine. Here the sequenced sample was CD4+ T cells from PBMCs cultured with HCoV-NL63 spike peptides, taken after COVID-19 vaccination. CDR3 loop: CASSFSGGVNTGELFF. CDR3 coding DNA: TGTGCCAGCAGCTTTAGCGGGGGGGTCAACACCGGGGAGCTGTTTTTT.